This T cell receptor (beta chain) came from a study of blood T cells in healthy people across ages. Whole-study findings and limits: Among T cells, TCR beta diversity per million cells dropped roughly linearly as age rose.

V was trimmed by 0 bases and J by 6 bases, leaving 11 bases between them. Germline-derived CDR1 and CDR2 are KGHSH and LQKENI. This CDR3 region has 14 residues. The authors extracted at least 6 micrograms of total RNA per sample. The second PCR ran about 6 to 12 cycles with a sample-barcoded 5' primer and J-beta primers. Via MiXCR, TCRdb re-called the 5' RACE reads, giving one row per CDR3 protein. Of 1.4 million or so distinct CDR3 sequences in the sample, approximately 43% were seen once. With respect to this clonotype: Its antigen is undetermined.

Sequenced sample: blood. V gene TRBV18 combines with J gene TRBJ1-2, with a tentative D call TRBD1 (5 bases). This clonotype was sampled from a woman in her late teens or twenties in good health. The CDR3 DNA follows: TGTGCCAGCTCACCACCCACGGGGGTCGATGGCTACACCTTC. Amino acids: CASSPPTGVDGYTF. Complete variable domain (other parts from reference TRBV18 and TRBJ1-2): NAGVMQNPRHLVRRRGQEARLRCSPMKGHSHVYWYRQLPEEGLKFMVYLQKENIIDESGMPKERFSAEFPKEGPSILRIQQVVRGDSAAYFCASSPPTGVDGYTFGSGTRLTVV.